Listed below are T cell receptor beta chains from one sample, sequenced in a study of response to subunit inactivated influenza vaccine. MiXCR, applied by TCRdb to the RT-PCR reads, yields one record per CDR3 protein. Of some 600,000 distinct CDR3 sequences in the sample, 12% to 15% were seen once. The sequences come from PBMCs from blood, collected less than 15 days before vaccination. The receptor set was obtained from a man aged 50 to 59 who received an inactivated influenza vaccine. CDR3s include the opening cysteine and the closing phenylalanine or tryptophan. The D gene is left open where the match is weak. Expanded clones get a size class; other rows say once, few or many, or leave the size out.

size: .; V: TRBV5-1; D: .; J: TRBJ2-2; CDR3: CASSLIGVANTGELFF; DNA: TGCGCCAGCAGCTTGATCGGGGTAGCGAACACCGGGGAGCTGTTTTTT
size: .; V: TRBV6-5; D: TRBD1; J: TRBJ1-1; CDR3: CASSYFRGGGNTEAFF; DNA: TGTGCCAGCAGTTACTTTAGAGGGGGCGGGAACACTGAAGCTTTCTTT
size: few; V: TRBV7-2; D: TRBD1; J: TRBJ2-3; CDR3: CASSLAGRGQDTQYF; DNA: TGTGCCAGCAGCTTAGCGGGCAGGGGGCAGGATACGCAGTATTTT
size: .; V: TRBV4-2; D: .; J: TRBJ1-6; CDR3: CASSQELENSPLHF; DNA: TGTGCCAGCAGCCAAGAATTGGAGAATTCACCCCTCCACTTT
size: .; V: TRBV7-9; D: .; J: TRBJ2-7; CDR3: CASSLELGRGLYEQYF; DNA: TGTGCCAGCAGCTTAGAATTGGGCAGGGGACTCTACGAGCAGTACTTC
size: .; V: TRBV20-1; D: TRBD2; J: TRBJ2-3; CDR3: CSARDASAGADTQYF; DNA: TGCAGTGCTAGAGACGCGTCAGCGGGGGCAGATACGCAGTATTTT
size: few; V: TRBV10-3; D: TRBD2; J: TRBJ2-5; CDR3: CAISGGTSGNQETQYF; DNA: TGTGCCATCTCCGGAGGGACTAGCGGGAACCAAGAGACCCAGTACTTC
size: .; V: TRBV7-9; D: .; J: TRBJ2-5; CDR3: CASSSHDRRETQYF; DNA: TGTGCCAGCAGCTCCCATGACAGAAGGGAGACCCAGTACTTC
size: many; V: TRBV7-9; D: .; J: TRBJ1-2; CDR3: CASSPPIRVGYGYTF; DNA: TGTGCCAGCAGCCCCCCCATCCGAGTAGGGTATGGCTACACCTTC
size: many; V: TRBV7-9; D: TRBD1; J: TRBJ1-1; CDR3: CASSPFSSGQGKRNTEAFF; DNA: TGTGCCAGCAGCCCATTCTCTTCTGGACAGGGGAAGAGGAACACTGAAGCTTTCTTT
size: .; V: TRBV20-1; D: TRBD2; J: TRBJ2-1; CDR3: CSARETSGYNEQFF; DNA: TGCAGTGCTAGAGAGACTAGCGGGTACAATGAGCAGTTCTTC
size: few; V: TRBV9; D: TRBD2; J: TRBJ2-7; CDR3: CASSVGSGRTYEQYF; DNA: TGTGCCAGCAGCGTAGGTAGCGGGAGGACCTACGAGCAGTACTTC
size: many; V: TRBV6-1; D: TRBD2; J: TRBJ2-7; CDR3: CASNSGGSAYEQYF; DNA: TGTGCCAGCAACTCGGGGGGTTCGGCCTACGAGCAGTACTTC
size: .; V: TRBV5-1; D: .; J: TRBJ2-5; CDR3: CASSLAGGGGQETQYF; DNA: TGCGCCAGCAGCTTGGCCGGCGGAGGTGGACAAGAGACCCAGTACTTC
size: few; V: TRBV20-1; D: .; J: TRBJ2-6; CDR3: CSARDAGSGANVLTF; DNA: TGCAGTGCTAGAGATGCGGGTTCTGGGGCCAACGTCCTGACTTTC
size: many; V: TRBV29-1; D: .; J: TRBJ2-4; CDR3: CSVEGQGGSIQYF; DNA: TGCAGCGTTGAAGGGCAGGGAGGTAGCATTCAGTACTTC
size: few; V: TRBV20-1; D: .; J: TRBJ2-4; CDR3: CSANRDWSKNIQYF; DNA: TGCAGTGCCAACAGGGATTGGTCCAAAAACATTCAGTACTTC
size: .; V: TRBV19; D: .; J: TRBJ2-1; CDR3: CASSISGRSNNEQFF; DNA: TGTGCCAGTAGTATATCCGGGCGATCAAACAATGAGCAGTTCTTC
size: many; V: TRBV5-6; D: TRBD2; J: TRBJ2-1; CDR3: CASSTPTSGWDEQFF; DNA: TGTGCCAGCAGCACCCCGACTAGCGGGTGGGATGAGCAGTTCTTC
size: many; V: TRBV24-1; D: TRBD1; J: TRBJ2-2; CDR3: CATSASPGQGLAGELFF; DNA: TGTGCCACCAGTGCCTCACCGGGACAGGGTTTGGCCGGGGAGCTGTTTTTT
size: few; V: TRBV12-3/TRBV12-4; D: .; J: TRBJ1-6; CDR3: CASSSWSYNSPLHF; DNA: TGTGCCAGCAGCTCTTGGTCCTATAATTCACCCCTCCACTTT
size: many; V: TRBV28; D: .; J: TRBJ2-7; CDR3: CASSLTVPGEQYF; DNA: TGTGCCAGCAGCCTGACCGTCCCGGGCGAGCAGTACTTC
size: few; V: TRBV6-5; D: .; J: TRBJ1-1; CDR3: CASSLHRDTEAFF; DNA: TGTGCCAGCAGCCTACATCGGGACACTGAAGCTTTCTTT
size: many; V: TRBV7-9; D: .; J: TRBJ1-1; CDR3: CASSRDQVRGTEAFF; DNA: TGTGCCAGCAGCAGGGACCAGGTTCGGGGTACTGAAGCTTTCTTT
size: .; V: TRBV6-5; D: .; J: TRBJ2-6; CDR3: CASSYSAAGANVLTF; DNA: TGTGCCAGCAGTTACTCTGCCGCAGGAGCCAACGTCCTGACTTTC
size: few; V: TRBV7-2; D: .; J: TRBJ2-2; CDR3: CASSPPGHTGELFF; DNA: TGTGCCAGCAGCCCTCCGGGACACACCGGGGAGCTGTTTTTT
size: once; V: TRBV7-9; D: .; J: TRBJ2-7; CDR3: CASSAPNEQYF; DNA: TGTGCCAGCAGCGCCCCAAACGAGCAGTACTTC
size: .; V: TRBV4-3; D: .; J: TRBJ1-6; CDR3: CASSQDPSVKFNSPLHF; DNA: TGCGCCAGCAGCCAAGATCCTTCGGTCAAATTTAATTCACCCCTCCACTTT
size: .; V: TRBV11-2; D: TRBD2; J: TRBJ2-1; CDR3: CASSLDAASGVRSYNEQFF; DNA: TGTGCCAGCAGCTTAGATGCGGCTAGCGGGGTAAGATCCTACAATGAGCAGTTCTTC
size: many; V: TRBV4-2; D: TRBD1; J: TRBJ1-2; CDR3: CASSPRAGGRGYTF; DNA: TGTGCCAGCAGCCCAAGGGCAGGGGGAAGAGGCTACACCTTC
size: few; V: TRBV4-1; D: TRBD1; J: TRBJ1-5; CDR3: CASSQDETGGIQPQHF; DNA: TGCGCCAGCAGCCAAGATGAGACAGGGGGGATTCAGCCCCAGCATTTT
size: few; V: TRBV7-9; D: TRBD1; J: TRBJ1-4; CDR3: CASSSGDRVFEKLFF; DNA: TGTGCCAGCAGCTCTGGGGACAGGGTTTTTGAAAAACTGTTTTTT
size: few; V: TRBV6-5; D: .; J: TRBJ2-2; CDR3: CASSFGPGIWTGELFF; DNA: TGTGCCAGCAGTTTCGGTCCGGGAATATGGACCGGGGAGCTGTTTTTT
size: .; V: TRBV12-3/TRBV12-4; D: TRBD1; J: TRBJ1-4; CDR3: CASSLGQGAPAELFF; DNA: TGTGCCAGCAGTTTAGGACAGGGGGCGCCGGCGGAACTGTTTTTT
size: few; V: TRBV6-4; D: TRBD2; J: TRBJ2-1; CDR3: CASKREFSYNEQFF; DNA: TGTGCCAGCAAGCGGGAGTTTAGCTACAATGAGCAGTTCTTC
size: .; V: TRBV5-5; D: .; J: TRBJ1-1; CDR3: CASRGEHEAFF; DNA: TGTGCCAGCAGGGGAGAGCATGAAGCTTTCTTT
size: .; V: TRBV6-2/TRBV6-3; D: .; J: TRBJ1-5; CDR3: CASTLTRSNQPQHF; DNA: TGTGCCAGCACCCTCACAAGGAGCAATCAGCCCCAGCATTTT
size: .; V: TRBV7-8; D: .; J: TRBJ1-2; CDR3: CASSLAGSRAARGYTF; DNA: TGTGCCAGCAGCTTAGCGGGATCAAGGGCCGCGCGGGGCTACACCTTC
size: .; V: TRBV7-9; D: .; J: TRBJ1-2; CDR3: CASSLNRGYTF; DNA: TGTGCCAGCAGCCTCAATCGGGGCTACACCTTC
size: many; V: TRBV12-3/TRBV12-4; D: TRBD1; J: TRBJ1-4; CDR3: CASSATLGQGVEKLFF; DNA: TGTGCCAGCAGCGCAACCCTGGGACAGGGGGTTGAAAAACTGTTTTTT
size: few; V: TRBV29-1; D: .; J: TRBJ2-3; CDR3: CSVEDPSLVLTQYF; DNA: TGCAGCGTTGAAGATCCATCGTTAGTTTTGACGCAGTATTTT
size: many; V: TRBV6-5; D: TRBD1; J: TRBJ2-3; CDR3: CASSYRDRGSTDTQYF; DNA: TGTGCCAGCAGTTATAGAGACAGGGGAAGCACAGATACGCAGTATTTT
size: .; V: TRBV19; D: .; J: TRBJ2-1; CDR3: CASSIISAGNNEQFF; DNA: TGTGCCAGTAGTATCATTTCGGCCGGAAACAATGAGCAGTTCTTC
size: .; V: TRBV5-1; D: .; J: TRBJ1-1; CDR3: CASSLRTINTEAFF; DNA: TGCGCCAGCAGCTTGCGGACAATTAACACTGAAGCTTTCTTT
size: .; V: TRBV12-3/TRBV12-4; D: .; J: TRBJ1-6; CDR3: CASSFLSSYNSPLHF; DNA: TGTGCCAGCAGTTTTTTAAGCTCCTATAATTCACCCCTCCACTTT
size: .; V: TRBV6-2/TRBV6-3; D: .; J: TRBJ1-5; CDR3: CASSYADRRNQPQHF; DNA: TGTGCCAGCAGTTACGCGGACAGACGCAATCAGCCCCAGCATTTT
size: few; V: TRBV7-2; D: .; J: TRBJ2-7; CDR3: CASSADSYSYEQYF; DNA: TGTGCCAGCAGCGCGGACAGTTACTCCTACGAGCAGTACTTC
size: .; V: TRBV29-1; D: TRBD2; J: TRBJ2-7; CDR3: CSVEDLVGSGRAGEQYF; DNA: TGCAGCGTTGAAGATCTCGTGGGTAGCGGGAGGGCCGGGGAGCAGTACTTC
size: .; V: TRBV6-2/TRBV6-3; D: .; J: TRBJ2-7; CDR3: CASSYRLGSYEQYF; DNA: TGTGCCAGCAGTTATCGGTTGGGAAGTTACGAGCAGTACTTC